This T cell receptor beta chain came from a study of blood T cell repertoires in COVID-19. At the level of the study: Whether acute or convalescent, the COVID-19 samples came from the United States, Italy and Spain. Nucleic acid was either cDNA or gDNA, and it came from T cells, B-cell-depleted T cells, or PBMCs.

Germline values: CDR1 MNHEY, CDR2 SVGAGI. Trimming took 10 bases from V and 6 from J; bases not matched to a gene: 9. The CDR3 runs 13 residues. In the original workflow: Reference gene primers were amplified, and this amplification served to estimate nucleated cell counts. TCRdb's table, derived via immunoSEQ multiplex PCR, lists solely in-frame clones and lacks some. Clone size and V and J calls were adopted from that table, with D and trimming inferred from the DNA. The table has about 100,000 clones, approximately 87% seen once. Input material: peripheral blood. The origin of this receptor is a woman aged 30 to 39 with acute or convalescent COVID-19. V is TRBV6-5 and J is TRBJ1-5; 7 positions agree with TRBD1. In nucleotides, the CDR3 is TGTGCCACCCACGGACAGGACGGTCAGCCCCAGCATTTT. This sequence encodes CATHGQDGQPQHF.